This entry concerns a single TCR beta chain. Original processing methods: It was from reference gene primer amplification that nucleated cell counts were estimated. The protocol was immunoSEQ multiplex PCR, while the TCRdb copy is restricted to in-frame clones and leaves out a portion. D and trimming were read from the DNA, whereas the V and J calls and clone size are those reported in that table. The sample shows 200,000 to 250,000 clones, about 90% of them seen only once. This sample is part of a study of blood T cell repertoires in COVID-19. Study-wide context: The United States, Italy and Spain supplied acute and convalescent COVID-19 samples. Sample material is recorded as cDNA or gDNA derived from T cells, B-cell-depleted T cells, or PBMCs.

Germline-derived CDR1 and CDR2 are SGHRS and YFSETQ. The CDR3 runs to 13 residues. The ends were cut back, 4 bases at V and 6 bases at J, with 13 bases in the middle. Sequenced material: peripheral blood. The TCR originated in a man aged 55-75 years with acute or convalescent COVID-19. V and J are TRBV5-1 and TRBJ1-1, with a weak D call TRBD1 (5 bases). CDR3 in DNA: TGCGCCAGCAGCCTACAGGTAGAAGCTGAAGCTTTCTTT. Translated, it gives CASSLQVEAEAFF.